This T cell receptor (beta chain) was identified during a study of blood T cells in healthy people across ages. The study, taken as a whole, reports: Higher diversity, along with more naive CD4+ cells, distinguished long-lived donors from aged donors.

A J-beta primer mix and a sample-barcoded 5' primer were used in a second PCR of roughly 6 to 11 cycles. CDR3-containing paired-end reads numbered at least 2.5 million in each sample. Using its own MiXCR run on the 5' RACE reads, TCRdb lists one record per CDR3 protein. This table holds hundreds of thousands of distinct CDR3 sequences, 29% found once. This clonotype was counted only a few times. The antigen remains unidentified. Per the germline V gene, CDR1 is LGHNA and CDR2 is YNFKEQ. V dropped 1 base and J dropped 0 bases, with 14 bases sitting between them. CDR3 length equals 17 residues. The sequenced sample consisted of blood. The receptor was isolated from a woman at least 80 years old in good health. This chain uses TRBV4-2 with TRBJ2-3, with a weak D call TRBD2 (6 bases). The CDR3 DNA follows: TGTGCCAGCAGCCAAGTTCCGACTAGAGGTAGCACAGATACGCAGTATTTT. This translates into CASSQVPTRGSTDTQYF.